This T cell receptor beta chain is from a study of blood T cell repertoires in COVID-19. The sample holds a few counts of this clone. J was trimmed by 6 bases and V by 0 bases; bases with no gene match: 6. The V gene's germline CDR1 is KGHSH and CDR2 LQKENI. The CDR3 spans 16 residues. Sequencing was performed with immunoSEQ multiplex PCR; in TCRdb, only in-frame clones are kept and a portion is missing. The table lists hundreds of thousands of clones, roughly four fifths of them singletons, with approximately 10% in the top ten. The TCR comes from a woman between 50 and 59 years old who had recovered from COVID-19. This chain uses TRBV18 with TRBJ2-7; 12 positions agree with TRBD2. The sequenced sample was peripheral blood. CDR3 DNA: TGTGCCAGCTCACCACCGTCCACTAGCGGGAGGTCCGAGCAGTACTTC. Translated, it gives CASSPPSTSGRSEQYF. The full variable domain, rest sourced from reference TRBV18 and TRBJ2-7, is NAGVMQNPRHLVRRRGQEARLRCSPMKGHSHVYWYRQLPEEGLKFMVYLQKENIIDESGMPKERFSAEFPKEGPSILRIQQVVRGDSAAYFCASSPPSTSGRSEQYFGPGTRLTVT.